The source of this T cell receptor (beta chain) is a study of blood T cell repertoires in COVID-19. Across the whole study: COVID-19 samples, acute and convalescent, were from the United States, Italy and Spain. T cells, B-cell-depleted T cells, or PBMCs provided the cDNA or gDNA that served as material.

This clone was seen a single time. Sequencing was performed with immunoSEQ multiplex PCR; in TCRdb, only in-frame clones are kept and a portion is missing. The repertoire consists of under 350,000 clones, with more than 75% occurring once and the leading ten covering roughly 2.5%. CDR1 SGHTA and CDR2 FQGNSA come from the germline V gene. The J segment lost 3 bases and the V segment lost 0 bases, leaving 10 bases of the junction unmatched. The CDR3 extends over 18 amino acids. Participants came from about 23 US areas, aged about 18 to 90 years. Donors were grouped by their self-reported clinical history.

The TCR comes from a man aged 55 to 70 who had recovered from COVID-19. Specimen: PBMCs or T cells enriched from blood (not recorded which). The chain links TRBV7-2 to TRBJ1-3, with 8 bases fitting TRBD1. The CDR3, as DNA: TGTGCCAGCAGCTTAGCGCCCCAGGGGGCGAGTATTGGAAACACCATATATTTT. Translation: CASSLAPQGASIGNTIYF.